This TCR beta chain came from a study of vaccination effects on CD4 cells after COVID-19. About the study: Researchers obtained post-vaccine samples at a median of 72 days past the second dose.

Data came from immunoSEQ multiplex PCR; TCRdb stores just in-frame clones and leaves some out. The sample records approximately 74,000 clones, 73% being singletons. Upon completion of about eleven days in culture, CD4+ T cells were isolated. As their vaccination, participants received two doses of either BNT162b2 or mRNA-1273. This clone was counted once. Its antigen remains unknown. CDR3 length: 14 residues. CDR1 is KGHSH and CDR2 is LQKENI in the germline V gene. V lost 0 bases and J 1 base, leaving 6 bases between the germline ends. Study-level points and caveats: In the late period after vaccination, infection- and vaccine-induced clones contracted markedly.

The source is a human donor who received a COVID-19 vaccine. The chain recombines TRBV18 with TRBJ1-1; D is unclear. The sequencing here drew on CD4+ T cells from PBMCs cultured without peptide, taken after COVID-19 vaccination. The DNA of the CDR3 is TGTGCCAGCTCACCACCTCTCCCGAACACTGAAGCTTTCTTT. Encoded protein: CASSPPLPNTEAFF. Using reference TRBV18 and TRBJ1-1 for the parts outside the CDR3, the full variable domain is NAGVMQNPRHLVRRRGQEARLRCSPMKGHSHVYWYRQLPEEGLKFMVYLQKENIIDESGMPKERFSAEFPKEGPSILRIQQVVRGDSAAYFCASSPPLPNTEAFFGQGTRLTVV.